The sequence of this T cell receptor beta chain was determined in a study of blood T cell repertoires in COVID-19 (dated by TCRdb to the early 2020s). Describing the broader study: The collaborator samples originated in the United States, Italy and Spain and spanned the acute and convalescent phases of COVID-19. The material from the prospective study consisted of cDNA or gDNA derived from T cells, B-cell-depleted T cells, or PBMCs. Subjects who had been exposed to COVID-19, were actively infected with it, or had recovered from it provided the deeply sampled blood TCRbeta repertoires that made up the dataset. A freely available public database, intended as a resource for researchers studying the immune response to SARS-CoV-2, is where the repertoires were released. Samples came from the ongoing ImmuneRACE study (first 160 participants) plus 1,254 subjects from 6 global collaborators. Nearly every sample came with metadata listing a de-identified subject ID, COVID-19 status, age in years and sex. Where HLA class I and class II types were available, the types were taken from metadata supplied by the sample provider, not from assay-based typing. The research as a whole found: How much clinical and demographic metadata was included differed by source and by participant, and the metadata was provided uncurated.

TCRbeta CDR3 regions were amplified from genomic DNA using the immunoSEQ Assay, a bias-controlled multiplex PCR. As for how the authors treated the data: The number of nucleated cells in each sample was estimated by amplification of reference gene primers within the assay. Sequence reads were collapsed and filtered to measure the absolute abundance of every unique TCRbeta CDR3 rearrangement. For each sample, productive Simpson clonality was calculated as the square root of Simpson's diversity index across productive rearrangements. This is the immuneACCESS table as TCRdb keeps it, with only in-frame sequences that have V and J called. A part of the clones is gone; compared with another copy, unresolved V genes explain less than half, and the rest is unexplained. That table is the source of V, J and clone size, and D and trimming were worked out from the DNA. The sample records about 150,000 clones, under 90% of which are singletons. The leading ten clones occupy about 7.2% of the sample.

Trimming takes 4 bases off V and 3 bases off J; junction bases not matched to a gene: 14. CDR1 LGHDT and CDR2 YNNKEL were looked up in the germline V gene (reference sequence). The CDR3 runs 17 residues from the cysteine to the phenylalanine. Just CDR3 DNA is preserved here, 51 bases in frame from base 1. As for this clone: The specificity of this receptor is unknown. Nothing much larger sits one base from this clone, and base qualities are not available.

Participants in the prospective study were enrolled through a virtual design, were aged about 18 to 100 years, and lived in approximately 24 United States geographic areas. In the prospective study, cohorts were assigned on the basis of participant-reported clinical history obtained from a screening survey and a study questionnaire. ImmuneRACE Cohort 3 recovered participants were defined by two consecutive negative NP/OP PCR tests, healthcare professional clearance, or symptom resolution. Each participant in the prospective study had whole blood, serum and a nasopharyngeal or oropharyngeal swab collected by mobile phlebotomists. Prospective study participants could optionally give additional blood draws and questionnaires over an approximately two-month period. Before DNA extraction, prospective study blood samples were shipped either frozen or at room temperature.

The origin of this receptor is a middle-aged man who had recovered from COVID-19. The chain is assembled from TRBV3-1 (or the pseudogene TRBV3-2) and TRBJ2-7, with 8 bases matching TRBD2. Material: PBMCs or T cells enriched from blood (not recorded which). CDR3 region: CASSPFGGVQGRYEQYF. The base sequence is TGTGCCAGCAGCCCTTTCGGGGGGGTACAGGGCCGCTACGAGCAGTACTTC.